The 30 T cell receptor beta chains listed next were all sequenced from one sample in a study of control samples from healthy donors and cancer patients. Generated by immunoSEQ multiplex PCR, the TCRdb table keeps only in-frame clones and is missing some. The sample yields about 75,000 clones, approximately 84% seen once. What was sequenced was blood. The source of these receptors is a man between 50 and 59 years old in good health.

The gene calls are TRBV7-2 and TRBJ2-1, with D perhaps matching TRBD1 (6 bases). CDR3 length: 16 amino acids. Germline CDR1 and CDR2: SGHTA and FQGNSA. Trimming stripped 2 bases from V and 7 bases from J, with 18 bases between. CDR3 sequence: CASSLLYSMGANEQFF. As DNA, the CDR3 is TGTGCCAGCAGCTTACTTTACTCCATGGGGGCTAATGAGCAGTTCTTC.

Only one count was recorded for this clone. The chain combines TRBV10-3 with TRBJ2-2, with D perhaps matching TRBD2 (6 bases). Per germline, CDR1 ENHRY and CDR2 SYGVKD. The V and J ends lost 3 bases and 1 base respectively, with 12 bases between them. This CDR3 region has 16 residues. The CDR3: CAISDWGGVNTGELFF. In DNA form, the CDR3 reads TGTGCCATCAGTGATTGGGGCGGGGTGAACACCGGGGAGCTGTTTTTT.

The genes are TRBV19 and TRBJ2-7; TRBD1 is a possible D gene (6 bases). V was cut by 9 bases and J by 3 bases, with 18 bases left in between. Germline loops: CDR1 LNHDA, CDR2 SQIVND (reference sequence). The CDR3 is 14 residues long. The CDR3 DNA reads TGTGCCAGCAGACAGGCCCCAAGGGGCTACGAGCAGTACTTC. Translation: CASRQAPRGYEQYF.

This clone was seen once. The chain joins TRBV5-1 to TRBJ2-3; 16 bases fit TRBD2. J lost 0 bases, V lost 3 bases, and 4 bases had no gene match. CDR1 SGHRS and CDR2 YFSETQ come from the germline V gene. The CDR3 is 18 amino acids. In DNA, the CDR3 is TGCGCCAGCAGCTGGGGACTAGCGGGAGGGCCGAGCACAGATACGCAGTATTTT. Its translation: CASSWGLAGGPSTDTQYF.

V usage is TRBV12-3 or TRBV12-4 and J usage is TRBJ1-1; the D is unclear. V was trimmed by 6 bases and J by 0 bases, leaving 5 bases between them. This CDR3 is 12 amino acids long. The CDR3 loop reads CASRPVNTEAFF. CDR3 in DNA: TGTGCCAGCAGACCAGTGAACACTGAAGCTTTCTTT.

This clone was recorded once. The junction shows a germline mismatch at one end, possibly a read error. The J gene is TRBJ1-1, the V gene TRBV24-1, with D maybe TRBD1 (6 bases). Germline V gives CDR1 KGHDR, CDR2 SFDVKD. The CDR3 is 11 amino acids. The CDR3 bases are TGTGCCACCAGTGATTATAGGGACAAGACCTTT. Protein sequence: CATSDYRDKTF.

The gene calls are TRBV7-2 and TRBJ2-7, with 7 bases fitting TRBD1. The J segment lost 2 bases and the V segment lost 3 bases, leaving 7 bases of the junction unmatched. The CDR3 contains 15 residues. The V gene's germline CDR1 is SGHTA and CDR2 FQGNSA. The CDR3 sequence: CASSFSAGTAYEQYF. CDR3 sequence (DNA): TGTGCCAGCAGCTTTAGTGCCGGGACAGCCTACGAGCAGTACTTC.

This chain connects TRBV5-4 to TRBJ1-2; unclear D gene. The germline gives CDR1 SGHNT, CDR2 YYREEE (reference sequence). Trimming removed 2 bases at V and 4 bases at J, with 12 bases between. This CDR3 contains 14 residues. For the CDR3, the DNA is TGTGCCAGCAGCTTAAAGACTGAGGCCTATGGCTACACCTTC. Translated: CASSLKTEAYGYTF.

The chain has TRBV20-1 and TRBJ2-3, with TRBD1 as a possible D gene (5 bases). V lost 4 bases and J 8 bases, leaving 10 bases between the germline ends. CDR3 length: 11 amino acids. Germline CDR1 and CDR2: DFQATT and SNEGSKA (reference sequence). CDR3 sequence (DNA): TGCAGTGCTATCTGGGGCAGTACGCAGTATTTT. It is translated as CSAIWGSTQYF.

The chain links TRBV7-2 to TRBJ1-2; no clear D gene. V shed 0 bases and J shed 3 bases, with 8 bases lying between them. CDR1 is SGHTA, CDR2 FQGNSA, per germline. This CDR3 comprises 14 residues. In DNA form, the CDR3 reads TGTGCCAGCAGCTTAGCGAGGGCGGACTATGGCTACACCTTC. The encoded protein is CASSLARADYGYTF.

The J gene is TRBJ2-5, the V gene TRBV4-3, with D tentatively TRBD1 or TRBD2 (6 bases each). The V gene's germline CDR1 is LGHNA and CDR2 YSLEER. The ends were cut back, 1 base at V and 4 bases at J, with 16 bases in the middle. The CDR3 consists of 16 residues. CDR3 coding DNA: TGCGCCAGCAGCCAAGGAGGGGGGACCTGGAGAGAGACCCAGTACTTC. It specifies CASSQGGGTWRETQYF.

The chain links TRBV7-9 to TRBJ2-5; D is perhaps TRBD1 (6 bases). Germline-derived CDR1 and CDR2 are SEHNR and FQNEAQ (reference sequence). The CDR3 loop spans 13 amino acids. Trimming left V 9 bases short and J 0 bases short, with 11 bases between. CDR3 bases: TGTGCCAGGACGACAGGCGACCAAGAGACCCAGTACTTC. Its translation: CARTTGDQETQYF.

This sequence joins TRBV19 and TRBJ1-1, with a tentative D call TRBD1 (5 bases). V dropped 6 bases and J dropped 0 bases, with 14 bases sitting between them. The CDR3 runs 15 residues. Germline V lookup: CDR1 LNHDA, CDR2 SQIVND (reference sequence). Written as DNA, the CDR3 is TGTGCCAGTAGACCGGGACGGACAATGAACACTGAAGCTTTCTTT. Encoded protein: CASRPGRTMNTEAFF. Looking up the rest from reference TRBV19 and TRBJ1-1 gives the full variable domain: DGGITQSPKYLFRKEGQNVTLSCEQNLNHDAMYWYRQDPGQGLRLIYYSQIVNDFQKGDIAEGYSVSREKKESFPLTVTSAQKNPTAFYLCASRPGRTMNTEAFFGQGTRLTVV.

J is TRBJ2-4 and V is TRBV18, with TRBD2 matching over 7 bases. Per the germline V gene, CDR1 is KGHSH and CDR2 is LQKENI. J lost 0 bases, V lost 0 bases, and 5 bases had no gene match. The CDR3 runs to 17 residues. The CDR3 is CASSPPGGNLAKNIQYF. The CDR3 DNA follows: TGTGCCAGCTCACCACCGGGGGGGAACCTAGCCAAAAACATTCAGTACTTC.

The chain is built from TRBV7-9 and TRBJ2-2; 7 bases agree with TRBD1. Germline V gene sequence: CDR1 SEHNR, CDR2 FQNEAQ (reference sequence). The CDR3 runs 16 residues. V trimming: 2 bases; J trimming: 6 bases; junction bases outside the gene matches: 9. CDR3 protein: CASSLLGQPRAGELFF. The CDR3 DNA reads as TGTGCCAGCAGCTTATTGGGACAGCCGCGGGCCGGGGAGCTGTTTTTT.

V and J are TRBV30 and TRBJ2-1; D is possibly TRBD2 (6 bases). V was shortened by 2 bases and J by 4 bases, with 9 bases between the two germline ends. Germline CDR1 GTSNPN, CDR2 SVGIG (reference sequence). CDR3 size: 13 residues. Here the CDR3 DNA reads TGTGCCTGGAGTCGGACTACGTACAATGAGCAGTTCTTC. It specifies CAWSRTTYNEQFF.

The genes are TRBV11-3 and TRBJ2-3, with 9 bases that match TRBD2. Losses at the gene ends were 7 bases for V and 0 bases for J; bases not matched to a gene: 5. The CDR3 is made up of 15 amino acids. Germline V gene sequence: CDR1 SGHNT, CDR2 YENEEA. CDR3 sequence: CASNLLAGSTDTQYF. In DNA, the CDR3 is TGTGCCAGCAACCTGCTAGCGGGGAGCACAGATACGCAGTATTTT.

The chain combines TRBV9 with TRBJ1-1; perhaps TRBD1 as D (5 bases). Germline assignment: CDR1 SGDLS and CDR2 YYNGEE. This CDR3 region has 14 residues. Deletions cut 4 bases from V and 1 base from J, with 11 bases between. This CDR3 is CASSPRTQNTEAFF. CDR3 DNA: TGTGCCAGCAGCCCACGGACACAGAACACTGAAGCTTTCTTT.

The chain is built from TRBV5-6 and TRBJ1-1; tentatively, D is TRBD1 (5 bases). Germline V gives CDR1 SGHDT, CDR2 YYEEEE. The CDR3 runs to 14 residues. V was pared by 1 base and J by 3 bases, with 10 bases between. Written as DNA, the CDR3 is TGTGCCAGCAGCTTGTGGGGGGAGGACACTGAAGCTTTCTTT. The encoded protein is CASSLWGEDTEAFF.

The chain uses TRBV6-2 or TRBV6-3 and TRBJ2-7; no clear D. Germline CDR1 is MNHEY and CDR2 is SVGEGT. The CDR3 covers 11 residues. The germline V and J ends were trimmed by 6 bases and 2 bases, with 5 bases remaining between them. The CDR3 DNA sequence: TGTGCCAGCAGCTGGGCCTACGAGCAGTACTTC. This encodes CASSWAYEQYF.

The chain is built from TRBV3-1 (or the pseudogene TRBV3-2) and TRBJ2-3, with 8 bases lining up with TRBD2. Germline CDR1 and CDR2: LGHDT and YNNKEL (reference sequence). V dropped 1 base and J dropped 0; count of bases not matched to a gene: 6. The CDR3 contains 17 residues. The DNA for the CDR3 is TGTGCCAGCAGCCAAGTTAAACGGGAGGGCAGCACAGATACGCAGTATTTT. It codes for CASSQVKREGSTDTQYF.

The rearrangement uses TRBV20-1 and TRBJ2-1, with TRBD2 as a possible D gene (6 bases). There are 11 residues in the CDR3. Germline V gene lookup returns CDR1 DFQATT and CDR2 SNEGSKA (reference sequence). The ends were cut back, 0 bases at V and 14 bases at J, with 11 bases in the middle. In DNA, the CDR3 is TGCAGTGCTAGAGATGTGACGGGGGAGTTCTTC. Translating it yields CSARDVTGEFF.

The chain joins TRBV5-1 to TRBJ2-5; 7 bases match TRBD1. The CDR3 runs to 14 residues. Germline CDR1 SGHRS, CDR2 YFSETQ. V was pared by 0 bases and J by 9 bases, with 8 bases of the junction left unmatched. The CDR3 region has the DNA TGCGCCAGCAGCTTGGACCGGGACAGCGAAGCCCAGTACTTC. Encoded protein: CASSLDRDSEAQYF.

V is TRBV10-1 and J is TRBJ1-5; D is unresolved. The CDR3 runs to 16 residues. The V and J ends lost 6 bases and 6 bases respectively, with 21 bases between them. CDR1 WNHNN and CDR2 SYGVQD come from the germline V gene (reference sequence). The CDR3 coding sequence is TGCGCCAGCAGATCATTTCGAGACGGGAGCGGTCAGCCCCAGCATTTT. This gives the protein CASRSFRDGSGQPQHF.

The chain couples TRBV30 to TRBJ1-3; D gene ambiguous. Trimming shortened V by 2 bases and J by 3 bases, and 8 bases separated the two germline ends. The CDR3 runs to 13 residues. Germline V gene data show CDR1 as GTSNPN and CDR2 as SVGIG (reference sequence). The chain's CDR3 is CAWSKEHGNTIYF. CDR3 bases: TGTGCCTGGAGTAAAGAGCATGGAAACACCATATATTTT. Full variable domain (rest looked up from reference TRBV30 and TRBJ1-3): SQTIHQWPATLVQPVGSPLSLECTVEGTSNPNLYWYRQAAGRGLQLLFYSVGIGQISSEVPQNLSASRPQDRQFILSSKKLLLSDSGFYLCAWSKEHGNTIYFGEGSWLTVV.

This clone was observed a few times. The J gene is TRBJ1-1, the V gene TRBV5-1, with 7 bases fitting TRBD1. Germline V CDR1 and CDR2: SGHRS, YFSETQ. Trimming at V came to 4 bases and at J to 8 bases, leaving 8 bases not matched to a gene. The length of the CDR3 is 13 residues. The DNA of the CDR3 is TGCGCCAGCAGCCTCTCGACAGGGCTCGAAGCTTTCTTT. It encodes CASSLSTGLEAFF.

V is TRBV2 and J is TRBJ1-5; 8 bases are shared with TRBD1. The junction had 13 bases not matched to a gene; V was cut back by 2 bases and J by 4 bases. The germline gives CDR1 SNHLY, CDR2 FYNNEI. The CDR3 totals 18 residues. CDR3 sequence reads: CASSESRVGWTGNQPQHF. The CDR3 nucleotides read TGTGCCAGCAGTGAATCGCGAGTGGGTTGGACAGGGAATCAGCCCCAGCATTTT. Variable domain in full (rest from reference TRBV2 and TRBJ1-5): EPEVTQTPSHQVTQMGQEVILRCVPISNHLYFYWYRQILGQKVEFLVSFYNNEISEKSEIFDDQFSVERPDGSNFTLKIRSTKLEDSAMYFCASSESRVGWTGNQPQHFGDGTRLSIL.

This chain uses TRBV4-3 with TRBJ2-6; maybe TRBD2 (6 bases). V dropped 0 bases and J dropped 3 bases, with 21 bases sitting between them. Looked up from germline, CDR1 is LGHNA and CDR2 is YSLEER. This CDR3 contains 20 residues. The CDR3 is CASSQEEQSGWGLGANVLTF. CDR3 bases: TGCGCCAGCAGCCAAGAGGAGCAGAGTGGATGGGGACTTGGGGCCAACGTCCTGACTTTC.

The chain combines TRBV6-1 with TRBJ2-2; perhaps TRBD1 as D (5 bases). Trimming pared 2 bases from V and 4 bases from J, leaving 11 bases between. The CDR3 length is 15 residues. From germline, CDR1 is MNHNS and CDR2 SASEGT. Here the CDR3 reads CASSERQGITGELFF. The CDR3 nucleotides read TGTGCCAGCAGTGAACGGCAGGGTATCACCGGGGAGCTGTTTTTT.

This clone showed up just a few times. This chain joins TRBV5-6 and TRBJ2-1; 14 positions agree with TRBD2. CDR1 is SGHDT and CDR2 is YYEEEE in the germline V gene. V was pared by 0 bases and J by 8 bases, with 13 bases of the junction left unmatched. CDR3 length equals 19 residues. CDR3 in DNA: TGTGCCAGCAGCTTGGTGGGGACTAGCGGGAGCAAGGCATTGGATGAGCAGTTCTTC. The encoded protein is CASSLVGTSGSKALDEQFF.